There are many counts of the clone carrying this T cell receptor beta chain. Its antigen is still unknown. Libraries for TCR beta were made by quantitative 5'-RACE with molecular barcodes. A single record per CDR3 protein comes from TCRdb applying MiXCR to the 5' RACE reads. The sample has about 400,000 distinct CDR3 sequences; approximately 20% are singletons. The CDR3 contains 14 residues. Germline lookup yields CDR1 DFQATT and CDR2 SNEGSKA (reference sequence). V lost 3 bases, J lost 5 bases, and 13 bases lay in between. This record belongs to a study of CD8 T cells in ankylosing spondylitis. Study-level results: Clones linked to disease were reported to show significant enrichment in matched ankylosing spondylitis synovial fluid. Peripheral blood held disease-linked clones only at relatively low frequency, and these were CD8+. A motif of fewer than ten highly homologous TCR beta variants was seen as apparently characteristic of ankylosing spondylitis blood.

The V gene is TRBV20-1, the J gene TRBJ2-2; a possible D gene is TRBD2 (6 bases). This clonotype was obtained from a male donor with ankylosing spondylitis. The sample taken for sequencing was blood, either unsorted or a sorted T cell fraction (not recorded which). The CDR3 DNA is TGCAGTGCTAGTCCTGGCCGGGAGACCGGGGAGCTGTTTTTT. Translating gives CSASPGRETGELFF.